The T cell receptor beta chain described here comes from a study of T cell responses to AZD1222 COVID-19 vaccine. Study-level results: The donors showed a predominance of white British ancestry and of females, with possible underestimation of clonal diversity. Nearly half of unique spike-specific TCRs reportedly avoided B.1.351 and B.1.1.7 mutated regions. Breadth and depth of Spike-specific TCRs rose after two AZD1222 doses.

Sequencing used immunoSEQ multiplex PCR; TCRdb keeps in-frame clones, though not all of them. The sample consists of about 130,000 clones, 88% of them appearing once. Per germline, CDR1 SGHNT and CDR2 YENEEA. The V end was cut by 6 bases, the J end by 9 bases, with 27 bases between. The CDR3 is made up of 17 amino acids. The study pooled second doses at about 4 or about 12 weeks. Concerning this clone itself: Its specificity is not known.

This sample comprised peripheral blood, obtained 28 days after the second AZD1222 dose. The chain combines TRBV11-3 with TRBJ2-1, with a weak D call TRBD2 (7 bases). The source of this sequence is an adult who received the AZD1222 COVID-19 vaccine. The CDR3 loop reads CASSYFLGGRLSGEQFF. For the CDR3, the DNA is TGTGCCAGCAGTTACTTTCTGGGGGGGCGGCTAAGCGGTGAGCAGTTCTTC.